The clone carrying this TCR beta chain was found a few times. Antigen unknown. The data derive from a study of metastatic and nonmetastatic thyroid tumors. For the study at large: Repertoires were compared across blood and tumor or nodule tissue from malignant and benign thyroid patients. Notes on the study in general: Across blood and tumor, TCR beta diversity in malignant thyroid tumors was reportedly significantly higher than in benign nodules.

In the original processing: The authors used CDR3 differences across clinicopathological groups to build a distant-metastasis classifier for papillary thyroid cancer. With MiXCR, TCRdb reprocessed the PCR reads. None of the V and J calls come from the authors' own analysis; TCRdb made them. The table includes about 7,100 clones, about a third detected once. Germline V gene sequence: CDR1 MNHNS, CDR2 SASEGT. The ends were cut back, 6 bases at V and 4 bases at J, with 22 bases in the middle. CDR3 length: 17 residues. Every patient underwent thyroid surgery untreated. The sample taken for sequencing was adjacent normal tissue. The chain employs TRBV6-1 and TRBJ1-5; tentative D call: TRBD1 (6 bases). This sequence was found in a female donor with papillary thyroid cancer or a benign thyroid nodule (not recorded which). Some clones in this sample may be carry-over from other donors' samples. CDR3 protein: CASRMTLTRDKNQPQHF. Here the CDR3 DNA reads TGTGCCAGCAGAATGACTCTGACCCGGGACAAGAATCAGCCCCAGCATTTT.